This is a list of T cell receptor beta chains from one sample in a study of blood T cell repertoires in COVID-19. Repertoires were generated with immunoSEQ multiplex PCR, while TCRdb's copy carries only in-frame clones and drops some. The table has tens of thousands of clones, roughly four fifths seen once. Sequenced input: peripheral blood. The receptor set was obtained from a middle-aged man with active or convalescent COVID-19. The conserved cysteine and the conserved F or W are not part of the CDR3 here. Fields, in order: D gene, V gene, CDR3 protein. D genes are given only for firm matches.

TRBD1	TRBV10-3	AIRTGTGDYNEQF
NA	TRBV7-2	ASSTQADPQETQY
TRBD1	TRBV11-2	ASSLDRTGTDTQY
TRBD1	TRBV5-1	ASSLNGQGSTGELF
NA	TRBV30	AWSVHHWRIFNTGELF
TRBD1	TRBV25-1	GDRPMNTEAF
NA	TRBV4-3	ASSQDGNQPQH
NA	TRBV5-5	ASSLVSGMNTEAF
TRBD2	TRBV7-8	ASRSGGNTGELF
TRBD2	TRBV7-8	ASSAGTSGGLTDTQY
NA	TRBV4-1	ASSQSSLNYGYT
NA	TRBV13	ASSTRGTYEQY
NA	TRBV11-3	ASSLARTASYNSPLH
NA	TRBV28	ASSLGRISNQPQH
NA	TRBV19	ASSIGQLVNEKLF
NA	TRBV3-1/TRBV3-2	ASSQNTALAKNIQY
NA	TRBV18	ASSPPGAQNTGELF
TRBD1	TRBV7-2	ASSSRQGSNSPLH
TRBD2	TRBV7-2	ASSFSGGNEQY
NA	TRBV10-2	ASSRGGGDTEAF
NA	TRBV7-2	ASSFQGANYGYT
NA	TRBV25-1	ASSGSYGYT
TRBD1	TRBV27	ASSFDRGYGYT
NA	TRBV29-1	SSRGATDTQY
NA	TRBV19	ASSDSGIFGNQPQH
NA	TRBV19	ASSISGPYNEQF
TRBD2	TRBV15	ATSSQTSGGRSSYEQY
TRBD2	TRBV10-1	ASSDSLGTSGGGQF
TRBD1	TRBV15	ATSTRDRGSPGTQY
NA	TRBV29-1	SVTQGHEQF
NA	TRBV15	ATSRDRGNEQF
NA	TRBV6-6	ASSYSEYNQPQH
TRBD1	TRBV15	ATSRDLGQSTDTQY
NA	TRBV19	ASRDRGTGELF
TRBD1	TRBV15	ATSTRDRRGYEQY
TRBD1	TRBV6-5	ASSRVQGYQETQY
TRBD1	TRBV27	ASSGQGAQIRGGYGYT
TRBD2	TRBV2	ASNGGANTGELF
NA	TRBV7-9	ASSLGTGFGRPLH
TRBD1	TRBV9	ASSVVGGTANTEAF
TRBD1	TRBV4-1	ASSQLPIQGSSYNSPLH
TRBD1	TRBV12-3/TRBV12-4	ASSPTGNYGYT
NA	TRBV18	ASSPFHRESYNEQF
NA	TRBV7-9	ASSRVRGWANTEAF
NA	TRBV2	ASSETGYNSPLH